Included here is one T cell receptor (beta chain) sequence, with context. Its antigen is undetermined. The CDR3 runs 17 residues. Per the germline V gene, CDR1 is KGHSH and CDR2 is LQKENI. With V trimmed by 3 bases and J by 4 bases, 7 bases remained unmatched. These data originate in a study of CD8 T cells in Susac syndrome. Study-wide findings and caveats: Only a relatively small number of individuals were included in the TCR sequencing and HLA analysis.

In contrast to the negatively isolated CD8+ and CD4+ T cells, TEMRA cells were FACS-enriched. It was with random hexamers that about 0.45 to 1 ug RNA was reverse transcribed. TCRdb re-derived calls from the immunoSEQ multiplex PCR reads in MiXCR, one entry per CDR3 protein. The sample records 150,000 to 200,000 distinct CDR3 sequences, 93% being singletons. The rearrangement links TRBV18 to TRBJ2-5, with 14 bases fitting TRBD2. This clonotype was obtained from a human donor with multiple sclerosis. The sequenced sample consisted of CD4+ T cells from PBMCs. The CDR3 region is CASSPPGLAGVGETQYF. CDR3 coding DNA: TGTGCCAGCTCACCCCCGGGACTAGCGGGAGTAGGAGAGACCCAGTACTTC.